The rows below give T cell receptor beta chains drawn from one sample of a study of T cells in Graves' hyperthyroidism and ophthalmopathy. Each CDR3 protein is one row after TCRdb ran MiXCR on the multiplex PCR reads. This sample has 600,000 to 750,000 distinct CDR3 sequences; roughly 17% occur once, and the top ten carry around a sixth. Sequencing input: blood. Source of these receptors: a man aged 45-65 years with Graves' hyperthyroidism. Each CDR3 is given without its conserved first and last residue.

>TRBV4-2
ASSHEGYT
>TRBV20-1
SAPLAGGKNIQY
>TRBV3-1
ASSQVDIGYT
>TRBV10-3
AISDDPSPNDNEQF
>TRBV20-1
SARVDMDFSTDTQY
>TRBV10-3
VTSGGNTGELF
>TRBV3-1
ARAEDTLQYEQY
>TRBV7-8
ASSFSSGNTGELF
>TRBV28
ASSPTNYGYT
>TRBV3-1
ASSQESPEQY
>TRBV7-2
ASSWGPSGLAKNIQY
>TRBV6-1
ASSRWTSGRAGKSYNEQF
>TRBV12-3/TRBV12-4
ASSLTPGVPEQY
>TRBV6-1
ASSGTSGIKTGELF
>TRBV24-1
ATRARMNTEAF
>TRBV12-3/TRBV12-4
ANRTSGTCTGELF
>TRBV12-5
ASASTGTGNQPQH
>TRBV25-1
ASSHGGAGNYGYT
>TRBV5-1
ASSFSGTGDFGNTIY
>TRBV15
ATGPIGYGRGNQPQH
>TRBV7-9
ASSFPGAF
>TRBV12-3/TRBV12-4
AIPAPSSGRALDEQF
>TRBV15
ATVDYYGGGETQY
>TRBV7-9
ASSSPETGEKQY
>TRBV11-2
ASSPTGEGYGYT
>TRBV3-1
ASSQTGSTATNEKLF
>TRBV2
AGTLTGELF
>TRBV19
ASRSRQSYEQY
>TRBV6-1
ASRTGTVNEKLF
>TRBV4-1
ASSQLDGDQPQH
>TRBV28
ASSSGQEAEQY
>TRBV6-2/TRBV6-3
ASSYSGAHSQPQH
>TRBV18
ASSAISGEDTDTQY
>TRBV7-3
ASSPSGSTYNEQF
>TRBV28
ASSISSGRAWETQY